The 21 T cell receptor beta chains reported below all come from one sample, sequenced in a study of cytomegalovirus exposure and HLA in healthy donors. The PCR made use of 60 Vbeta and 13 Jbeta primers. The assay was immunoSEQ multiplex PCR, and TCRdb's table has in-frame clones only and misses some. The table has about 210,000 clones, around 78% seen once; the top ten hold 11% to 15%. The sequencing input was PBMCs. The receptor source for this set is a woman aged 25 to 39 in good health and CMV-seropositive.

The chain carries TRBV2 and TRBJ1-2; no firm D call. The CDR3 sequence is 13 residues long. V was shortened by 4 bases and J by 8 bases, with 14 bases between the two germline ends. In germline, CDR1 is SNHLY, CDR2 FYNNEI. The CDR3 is CASSVLDWGGYTF. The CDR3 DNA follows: TGTGCCAGCAGTGTTCTGGACTGGGGAGGCTACACCTTC.

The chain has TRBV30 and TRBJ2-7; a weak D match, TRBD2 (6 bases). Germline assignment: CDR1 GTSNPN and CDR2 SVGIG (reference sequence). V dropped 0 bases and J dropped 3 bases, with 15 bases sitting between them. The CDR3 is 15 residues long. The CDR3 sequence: CAWSVLGGDSYEQYF. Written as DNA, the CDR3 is TGTGCCTGGAGTGTACTCGGAGGGGATAGCTACGAGCAGTACTTC.

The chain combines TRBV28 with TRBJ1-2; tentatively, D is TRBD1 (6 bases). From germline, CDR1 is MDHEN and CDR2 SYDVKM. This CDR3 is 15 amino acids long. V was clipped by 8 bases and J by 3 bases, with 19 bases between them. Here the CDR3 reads CASQARGWVDYGYTF. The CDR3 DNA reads TGTGCCAGCCAGGCCAGGGGTTGGGTGGACTATGGCTACACCTTC.

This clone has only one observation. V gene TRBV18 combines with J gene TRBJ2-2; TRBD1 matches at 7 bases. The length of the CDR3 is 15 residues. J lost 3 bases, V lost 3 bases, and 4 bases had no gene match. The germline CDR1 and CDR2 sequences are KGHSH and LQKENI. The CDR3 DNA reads TGTGCCAGCTCACCCGACAGGGTTCACACCGGGGAGCTGTTTTTT. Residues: CASSPDRVHTGELFF.

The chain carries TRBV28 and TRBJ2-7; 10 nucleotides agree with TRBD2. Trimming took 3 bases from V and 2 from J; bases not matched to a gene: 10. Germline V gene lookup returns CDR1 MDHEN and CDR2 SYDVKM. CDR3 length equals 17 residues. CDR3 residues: CASSLGSGRPLAYEQYF. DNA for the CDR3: TGTGCCAGCAGTTTGGGTAGCGGGAGGCCGTTAGCCTACGAGCAGTACTTC.

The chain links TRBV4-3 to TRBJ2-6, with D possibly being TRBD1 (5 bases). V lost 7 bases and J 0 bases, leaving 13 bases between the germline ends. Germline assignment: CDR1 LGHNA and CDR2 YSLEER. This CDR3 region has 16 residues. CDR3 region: CASTRAIDSGANVLTF. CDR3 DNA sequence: TGCGCCAGCACCAGGGCGATTGACTCTGGGGCCAACGTCCTGACTTTC.

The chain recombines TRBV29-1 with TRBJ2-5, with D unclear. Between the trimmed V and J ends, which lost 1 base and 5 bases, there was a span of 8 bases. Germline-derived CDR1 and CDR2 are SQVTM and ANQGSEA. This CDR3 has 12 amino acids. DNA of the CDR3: TGCAGCGTTGAAGCGAACGGGGAGACCCAGTACTTC. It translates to CSVEANGETQYF. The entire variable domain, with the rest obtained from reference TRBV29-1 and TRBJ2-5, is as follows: SAVISQKPSRDICQRGTSLTIQCQVDSQVTMMFWYRQQPGQSLTLIATANQGSEATYESGFVIDKFPISRPNLTFSTLTVSNMSPEDSSIYLCSVEANGETQYFGPGTRLLVL.

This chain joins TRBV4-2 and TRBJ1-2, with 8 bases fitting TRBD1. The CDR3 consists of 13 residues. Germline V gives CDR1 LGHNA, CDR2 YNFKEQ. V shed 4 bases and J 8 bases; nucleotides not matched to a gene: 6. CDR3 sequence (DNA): TGTGCCAGCAGCCCTCGGACAGGGTTCGGCTACACCTTC. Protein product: CASSPRTGFGYTF.

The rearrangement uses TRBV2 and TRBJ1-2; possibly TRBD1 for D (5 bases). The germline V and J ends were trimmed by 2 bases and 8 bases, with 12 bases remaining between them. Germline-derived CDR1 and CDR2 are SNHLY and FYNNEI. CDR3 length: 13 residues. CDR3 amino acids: CASSESGGYGYTF. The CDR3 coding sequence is TGTGCCAGCAGTGAATCGGGGGGGTACGGCTACACCTTC.

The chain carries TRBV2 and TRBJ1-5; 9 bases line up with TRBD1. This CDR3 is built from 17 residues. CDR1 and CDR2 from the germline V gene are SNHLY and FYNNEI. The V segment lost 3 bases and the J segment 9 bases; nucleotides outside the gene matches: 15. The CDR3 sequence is CASSERPPGQGIRPQHF. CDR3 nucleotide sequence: TGTGCCAGCAGTGAGCGACCGCCGGGACAGGGAATCAGGCCCCAGCATTTT.

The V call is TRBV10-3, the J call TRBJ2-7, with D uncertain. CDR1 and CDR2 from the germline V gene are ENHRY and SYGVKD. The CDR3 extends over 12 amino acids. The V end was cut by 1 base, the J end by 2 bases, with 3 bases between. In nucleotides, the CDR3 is TGTGCCATCAGTGAGTTCGCCTACGAGCAGTACTTC. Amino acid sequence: CAISEFAYEQYF.

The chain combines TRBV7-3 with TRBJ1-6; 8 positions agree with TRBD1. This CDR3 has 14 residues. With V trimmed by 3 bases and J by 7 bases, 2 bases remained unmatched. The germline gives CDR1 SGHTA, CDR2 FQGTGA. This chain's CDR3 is CASSLDRANSPLHF. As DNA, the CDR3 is TGTGCCAGCAGCTTGGACAGGGCCAATTCACCCCTCCACTTT.

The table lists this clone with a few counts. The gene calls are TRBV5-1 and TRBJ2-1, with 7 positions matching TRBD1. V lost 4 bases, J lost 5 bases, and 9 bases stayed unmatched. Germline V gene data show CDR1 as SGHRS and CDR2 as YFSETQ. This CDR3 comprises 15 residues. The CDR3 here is CASSRVGTEDNEQFF. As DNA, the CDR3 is TGCGCCAGCAGCCGGGTGGGGACAGAGGACAATGAGCAGTTCTTC.

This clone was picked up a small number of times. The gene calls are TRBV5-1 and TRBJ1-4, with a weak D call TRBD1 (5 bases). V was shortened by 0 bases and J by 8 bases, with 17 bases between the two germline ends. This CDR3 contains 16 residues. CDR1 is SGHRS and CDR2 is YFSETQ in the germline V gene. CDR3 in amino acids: CASSLGQGDGWEKLFF. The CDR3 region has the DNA TGCGCCAGCAGCTTGGGGCAGGGCGACGGATGGGAAAAACTGTTTTTT. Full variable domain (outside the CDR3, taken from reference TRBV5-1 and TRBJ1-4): KAGVTQTPRYLIKTRGQQVTLSCSPISGHRSVSWYQQTPGQGLQFLFEYFSETQRNKGNFPGRFSGRQFSNSRSEMNVSTLELGDSALYLCASSLGQGDGWEKLFFGSGTQLSVL.

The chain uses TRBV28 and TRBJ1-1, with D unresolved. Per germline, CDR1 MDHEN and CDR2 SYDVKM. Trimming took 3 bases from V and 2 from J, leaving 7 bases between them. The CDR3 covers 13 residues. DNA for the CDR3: TGTGCCAGCAGTTTGCGGGATAACACTGAAGCTTTCTTT. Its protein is CASSLRDNTEAFF.

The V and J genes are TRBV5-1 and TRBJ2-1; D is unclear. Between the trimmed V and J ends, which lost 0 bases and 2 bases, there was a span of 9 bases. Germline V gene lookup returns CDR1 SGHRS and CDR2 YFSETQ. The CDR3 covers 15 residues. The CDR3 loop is CASSLVIQAYNEQFF. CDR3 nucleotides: TGCGCCAGCAGCTTGGTGATTCAGGCCTACAATGAGCAGTTCTTC.

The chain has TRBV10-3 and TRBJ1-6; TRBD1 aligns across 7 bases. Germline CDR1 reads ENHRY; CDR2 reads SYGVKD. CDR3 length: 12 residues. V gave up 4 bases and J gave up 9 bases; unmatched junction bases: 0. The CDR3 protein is CAISGQGSPLHF. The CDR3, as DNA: TGTGCCATCAGTGGACAGGGTTCACCCCTCCACTTT.

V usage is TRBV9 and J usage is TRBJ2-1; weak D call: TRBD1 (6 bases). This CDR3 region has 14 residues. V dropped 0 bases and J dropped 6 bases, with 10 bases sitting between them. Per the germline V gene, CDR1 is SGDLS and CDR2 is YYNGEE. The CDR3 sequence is CASSVEGQSNEQFF. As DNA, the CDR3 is TGTGCCAGCAGCGTAGAAGGACAGTCCAATGAGCAGTTCTTC.

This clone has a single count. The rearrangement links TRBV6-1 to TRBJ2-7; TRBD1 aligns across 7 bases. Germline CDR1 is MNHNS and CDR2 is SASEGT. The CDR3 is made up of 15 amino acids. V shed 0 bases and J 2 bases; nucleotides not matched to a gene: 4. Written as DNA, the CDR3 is TGTGCCAGCAGTGAAGCTTTGGACAGGACCTACGAGCAGTACTTC. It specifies CASSEALDRTYEQYF.

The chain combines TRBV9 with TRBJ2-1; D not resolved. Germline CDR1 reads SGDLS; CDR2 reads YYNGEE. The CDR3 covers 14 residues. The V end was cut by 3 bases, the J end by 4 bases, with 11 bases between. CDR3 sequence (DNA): TGTGCCAGCAGCGAAAGCCGTAAGTACAATGAGCAGTTCTTC. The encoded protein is CASSESRKYNEQFF.

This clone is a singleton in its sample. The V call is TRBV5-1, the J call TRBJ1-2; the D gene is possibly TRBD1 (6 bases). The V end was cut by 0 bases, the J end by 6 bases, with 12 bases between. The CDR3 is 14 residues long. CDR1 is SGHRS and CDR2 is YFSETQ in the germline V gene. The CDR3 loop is CASSLGTGFDGYTF. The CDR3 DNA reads TGCGCCAGCAGCTTGGGAACAGGGTTCGATGGCTACACCTTC.